This entry features one T cell receptor (beta chain) sequence. Its cognate antigen is unknown. V was cut by 3 bases and J by 8 bases, with 18 bases left in between. Germline CDR1 reads SGHRS; CDR2 reads YFSETQ. This CDR3 is 16 amino acids long. This sample is drawn from a study of cytomegalovirus exposure and HLA in healthy donors. Study overall: Clustering assigned about 76% of the roughly 370 genotyped donors to the Caucasian-associated ancestry cluster. Study findings and constraints: It was only CMV serostatus that was available as immune exposure information.

This PCR relied on a set of 60 Vbeta primers and 13 Jbeta primers. Generated by immunoSEQ multiplex PCR, the TCRdb table keeps only in-frame clones and is missing some. Counted here are around 100,000 clones, around 86% occurring once; the ten biggest clones make up 4.2%. The chain combines TRBV5-1 with TRBJ1-6, with D possibly TRBD1 on 5 matching bases. This receptor was obtained from a woman in her seventies in good health and CMV-seropositive. Sequenced sample: PBMCs. Here the CDR3 DNA reads TGCGCCAGCAGCTGGGGCCCTGGGCTCGTTGATTCACCCCTCCACTTT. Translated, it gives CASSWGPGLVDSPLHF.